The TCR beta chain under discussion was sequenced for a study of neoadjuvant anti-PD-1 for oral cavity cancer. The V end lost 5 bases, the J end lost 0 bases, and 8 bases lay between the germline ends. From germline, CDR1 is SQVTM and CDR2 ANQGSEA. The CDR3 is made up of 12 amino acids. Clones were sequenced by immunoSEQ multiplex PCR, and TCRdb holds only the in-frame ones, with some missing. The sample yields over 11,000 clones, around three quarters seen once. Specimen: PBMCs, collected before nivolumab (anti-PD-1) treatment. The TCR comes from a person aged 40-85 years with oral cavity squamous cell carcinoma. The chain uses TRBV29-1 and TRBJ2-7; D ambiguous. Here the CDR3 DNA reads TGCAGCGTTCACGTAAGCTCCTACGAGCAGTACTTC. Translated: CSVHVSSYEQYF.